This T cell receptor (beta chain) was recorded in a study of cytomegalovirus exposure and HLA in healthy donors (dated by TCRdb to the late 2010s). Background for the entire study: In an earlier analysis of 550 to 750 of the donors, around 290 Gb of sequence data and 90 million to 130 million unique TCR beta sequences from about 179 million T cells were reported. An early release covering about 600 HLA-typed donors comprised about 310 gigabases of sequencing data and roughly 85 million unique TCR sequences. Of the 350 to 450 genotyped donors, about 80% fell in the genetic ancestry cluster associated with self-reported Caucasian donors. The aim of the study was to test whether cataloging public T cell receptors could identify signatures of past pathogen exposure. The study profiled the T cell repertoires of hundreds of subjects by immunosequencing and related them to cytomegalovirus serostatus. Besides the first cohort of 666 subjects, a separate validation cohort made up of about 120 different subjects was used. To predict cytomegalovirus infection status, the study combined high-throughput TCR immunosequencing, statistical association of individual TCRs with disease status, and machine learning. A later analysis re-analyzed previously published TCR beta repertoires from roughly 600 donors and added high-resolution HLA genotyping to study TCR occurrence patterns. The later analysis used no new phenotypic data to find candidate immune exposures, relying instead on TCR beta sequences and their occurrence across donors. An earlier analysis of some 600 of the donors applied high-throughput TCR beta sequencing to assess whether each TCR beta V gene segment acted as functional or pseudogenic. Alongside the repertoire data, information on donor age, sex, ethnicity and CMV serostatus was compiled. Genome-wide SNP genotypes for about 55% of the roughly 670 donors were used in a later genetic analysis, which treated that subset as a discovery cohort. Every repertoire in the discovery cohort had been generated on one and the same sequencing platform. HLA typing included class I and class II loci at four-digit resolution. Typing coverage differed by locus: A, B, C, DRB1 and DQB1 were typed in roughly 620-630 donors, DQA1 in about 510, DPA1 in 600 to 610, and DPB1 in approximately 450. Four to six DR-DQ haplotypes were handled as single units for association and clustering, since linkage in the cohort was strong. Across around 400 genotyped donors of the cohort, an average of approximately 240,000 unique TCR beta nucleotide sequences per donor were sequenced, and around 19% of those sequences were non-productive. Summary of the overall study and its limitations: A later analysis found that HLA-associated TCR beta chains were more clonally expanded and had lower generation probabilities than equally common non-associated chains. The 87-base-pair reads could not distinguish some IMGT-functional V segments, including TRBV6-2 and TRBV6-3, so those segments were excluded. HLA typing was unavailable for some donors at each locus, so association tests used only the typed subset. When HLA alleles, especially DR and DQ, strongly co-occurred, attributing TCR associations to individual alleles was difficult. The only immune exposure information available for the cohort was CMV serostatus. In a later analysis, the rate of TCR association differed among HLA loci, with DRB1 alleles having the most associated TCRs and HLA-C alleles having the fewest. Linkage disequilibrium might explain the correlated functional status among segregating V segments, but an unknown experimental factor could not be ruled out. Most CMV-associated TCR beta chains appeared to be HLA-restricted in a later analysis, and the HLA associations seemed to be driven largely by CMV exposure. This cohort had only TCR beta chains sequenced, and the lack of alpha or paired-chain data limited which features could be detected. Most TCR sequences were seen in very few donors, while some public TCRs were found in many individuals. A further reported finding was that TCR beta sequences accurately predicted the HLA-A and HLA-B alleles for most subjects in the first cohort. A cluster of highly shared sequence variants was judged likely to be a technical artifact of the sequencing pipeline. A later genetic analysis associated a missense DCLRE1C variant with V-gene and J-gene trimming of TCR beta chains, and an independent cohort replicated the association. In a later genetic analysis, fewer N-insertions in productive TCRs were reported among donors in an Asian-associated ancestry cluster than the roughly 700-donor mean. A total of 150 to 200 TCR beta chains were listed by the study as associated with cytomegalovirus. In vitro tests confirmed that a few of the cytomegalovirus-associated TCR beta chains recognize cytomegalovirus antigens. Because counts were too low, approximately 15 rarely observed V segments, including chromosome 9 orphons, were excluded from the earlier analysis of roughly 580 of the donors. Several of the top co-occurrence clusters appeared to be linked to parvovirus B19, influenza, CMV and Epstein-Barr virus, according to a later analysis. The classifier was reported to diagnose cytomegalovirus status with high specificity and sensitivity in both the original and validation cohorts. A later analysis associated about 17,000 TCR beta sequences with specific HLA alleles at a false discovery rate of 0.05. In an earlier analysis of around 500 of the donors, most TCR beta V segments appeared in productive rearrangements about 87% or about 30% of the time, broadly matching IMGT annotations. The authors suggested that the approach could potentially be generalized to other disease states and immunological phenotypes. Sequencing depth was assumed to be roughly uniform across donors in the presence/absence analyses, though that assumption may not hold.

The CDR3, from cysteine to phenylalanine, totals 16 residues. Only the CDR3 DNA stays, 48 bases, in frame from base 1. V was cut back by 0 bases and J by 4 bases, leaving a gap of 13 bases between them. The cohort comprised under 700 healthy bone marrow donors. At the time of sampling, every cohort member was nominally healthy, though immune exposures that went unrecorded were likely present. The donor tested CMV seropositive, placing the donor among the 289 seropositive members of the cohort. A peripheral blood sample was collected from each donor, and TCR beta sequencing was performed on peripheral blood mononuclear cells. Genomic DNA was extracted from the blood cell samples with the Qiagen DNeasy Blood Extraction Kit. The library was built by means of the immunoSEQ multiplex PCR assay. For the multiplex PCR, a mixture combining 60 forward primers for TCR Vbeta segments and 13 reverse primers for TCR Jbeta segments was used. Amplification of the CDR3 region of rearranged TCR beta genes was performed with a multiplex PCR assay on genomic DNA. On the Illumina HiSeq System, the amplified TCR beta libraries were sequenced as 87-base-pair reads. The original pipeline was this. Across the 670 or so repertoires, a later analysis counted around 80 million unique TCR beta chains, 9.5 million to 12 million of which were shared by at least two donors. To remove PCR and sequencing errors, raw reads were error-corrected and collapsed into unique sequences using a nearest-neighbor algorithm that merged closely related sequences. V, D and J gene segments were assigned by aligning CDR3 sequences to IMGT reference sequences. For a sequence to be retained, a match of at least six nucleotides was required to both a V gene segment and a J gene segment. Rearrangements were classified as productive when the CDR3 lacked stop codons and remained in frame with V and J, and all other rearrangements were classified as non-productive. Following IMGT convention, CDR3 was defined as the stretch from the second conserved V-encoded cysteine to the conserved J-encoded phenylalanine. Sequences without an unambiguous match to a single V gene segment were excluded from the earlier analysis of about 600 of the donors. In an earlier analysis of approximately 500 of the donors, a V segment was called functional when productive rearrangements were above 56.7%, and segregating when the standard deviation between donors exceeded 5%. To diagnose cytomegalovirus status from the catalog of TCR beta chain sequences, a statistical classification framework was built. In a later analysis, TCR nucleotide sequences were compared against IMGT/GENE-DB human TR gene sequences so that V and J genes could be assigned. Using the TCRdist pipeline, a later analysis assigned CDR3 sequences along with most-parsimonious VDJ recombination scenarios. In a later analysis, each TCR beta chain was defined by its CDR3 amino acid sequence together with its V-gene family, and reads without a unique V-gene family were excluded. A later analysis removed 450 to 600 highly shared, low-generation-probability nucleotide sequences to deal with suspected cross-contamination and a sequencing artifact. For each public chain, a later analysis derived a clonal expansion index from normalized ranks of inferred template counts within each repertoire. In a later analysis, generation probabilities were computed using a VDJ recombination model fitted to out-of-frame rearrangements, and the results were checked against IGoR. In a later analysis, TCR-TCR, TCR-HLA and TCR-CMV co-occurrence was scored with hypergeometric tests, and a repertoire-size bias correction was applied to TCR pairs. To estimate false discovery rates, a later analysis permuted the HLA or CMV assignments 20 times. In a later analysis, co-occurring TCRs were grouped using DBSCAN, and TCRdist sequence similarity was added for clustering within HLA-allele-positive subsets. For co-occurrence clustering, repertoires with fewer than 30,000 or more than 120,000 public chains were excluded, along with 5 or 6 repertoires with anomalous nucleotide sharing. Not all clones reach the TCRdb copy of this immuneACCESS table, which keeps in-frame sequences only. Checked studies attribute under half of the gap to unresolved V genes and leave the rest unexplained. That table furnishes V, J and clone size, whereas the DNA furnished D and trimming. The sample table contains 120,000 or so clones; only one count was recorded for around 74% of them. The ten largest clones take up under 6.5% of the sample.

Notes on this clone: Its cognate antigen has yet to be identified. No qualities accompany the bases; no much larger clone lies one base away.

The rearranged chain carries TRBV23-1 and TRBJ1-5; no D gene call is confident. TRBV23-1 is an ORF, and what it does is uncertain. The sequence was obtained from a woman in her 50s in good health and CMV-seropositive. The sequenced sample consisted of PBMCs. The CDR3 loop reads CASSQSGVSLNQPQHF. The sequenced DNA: TGCGCCAGCAGTCAATCCGGGGTATCCCTGAATCAGCCCCAGCATTTT.